The 20 T cell receptor beta chains in this list originate from one sample, sequenced in a study of cytomegalovirus exposure and HLA in healthy donors. PCR amplification relied on 60 Vbeta primers (plus 13 Jbeta primers). Method: immunoSEQ multiplex PCR; TCRdb's copy keeps in-frame clones and lacks some. Of some 200,000 clones detected, 82% appear once; the ten largest clones hold approximately 6.5%. Sequenced input: PBMCs. The receptors were sampled from a woman aged 50 to 60 in good health and CMV-seropositive.

This clone was picked up one time. The rearrangement uses TRBV5-4 and TRBJ2-2; D unclear. Germline CDR1 reads SGHNT; CDR2 reads YYREEE (reference sequence). The CDR3 extends over 14 amino acids. The ends were cut back, 5 bases at V and 0 bases at J, with 8 bases in the middle. The CDR3 is CASRGRSNTGELFF. The CDR3 bases are TGTGCCAGCAGGGGCAGATCGAACACCGGGGAGCTGTTTTTT.

The J gene is TRBJ2-1, the V gene TRBV18; 13 bases line up with TRBD2. Germline V lookup: CDR1 KGHSH, CDR2 LQKENI. The CDR3 runs 16 residues. V trimming: 3 bases; J trimming: 5 bases; junction bases outside the gene matches: 4. The CDR3 region is CASSPFGTSGDNEQFF. The CDR3 DNA is TGTGCCAGCTCACCGTTCGGGACTAGCGGGGACAATGAGCAGTTCTTC. Full variable domain (remainder filled in from reference TRBV18 and TRBJ2-1): NAGVMQNPRHLVRRRGQEARLRCSPMKGHSHVYWYRQLPEEGLKFMVYLQKENIIDESGMPKERFSAEFPKEGPSILRIQQVVRGDSAAYFCASSPFGTSGDNEQFFGPGTRLTVL.

The chain links TRBV28 to TRBJ2-5; no clear D. The J call is uncertain, as TRBJ2-7 better fits the DNA end. Germline assignment: CDR1 MDHEN and CDR2 SYDVKM. The CDR3 extends over 13 amino acids. The CDR3 loop reads CASSPMTDYEQYF. The CDR3 region has the DNA TGTGCCAGCAGTCCTATGACCGACTACGAGCAGTACTTC.

In DNA, the CDR3 is TGTGCCAGCAGGGGACAGAACGAGCAGTACTTC. Its protein product is CASRGQNEQYF. This sequence joins TRBV28 and TRBJ2-7; TRBD1 agrees at 7 bases. V lost 6 bases to trimming and J lost 5 bases; unmatched junction nucleotides: 1. There are 11 residues in the CDR3. The germline CDR1 and CDR2 sequences are MDHEN and SYDVKM.

The gene calls are TRBV20-1 and TRBJ1-1, with D perhaps matching TRBD1 (6 bases). CDR1 and CDR2 from the germline V gene are DFQATT and SNEGSKA (reference sequence). This CDR3 region has 11 residues. CDR3 in amino acids: CGRAGEPEAFF. The CDR3 region has the DNA TGCGGTCGGGCAGGGGAGCCTGAAGCTTTCTTT.

The gene calls are TRBV6-5 and TRBJ1-2; D is perhaps TRBD1 (6 bases). CDR1 is MNHEY and CDR2 is SVGAGI in the germline V gene. This CDR3 region has 13 residues. V was trimmed by 5 bases and J by 5 bases, leaving 12 bases between them. The CDR3 spells CASSAGQLYGYTF. Written as DNA, the CDR3 is TGTGCCAGCAGTGCCGGACAGCTATATGGCTACACCTTC.

The J gene is TRBJ2-7, the V gene TRBV18, with 8 positions matching TRBD1. Trimming cost V 3 bases and J 5 bases; bases outside gene matches: 0. The V gene's germline CDR1 is KGHSH and CDR2 LQKENI. The CDR3 covers 12 residues. This chain's CDR3 is CASSPTGDEQYF. The CDR3 coding sequence is TGTGCCAGCTCACCGACAGGGGACGAGCAGTACTTC.

The chain couples TRBV5-4 to TRBJ1-2; the D gene is possibly TRBD1 (6 bases). Germline V CDR1 and CDR2: SGHNT, YYREEE (reference sequence). Trimming shortened V by 4 bases and J by 2 bases, and 15 bases separated the two germline ends. The CDR3 totals 15 residues. This chain's CDR3 is CASSPGQLPNYGYTF. For the CDR3, the DNA is TGTGCCAGCAGCCCTGGACAGCTCCCCAACTATGGCTACACCTTC.

The chain couples TRBV4-2 to TRBJ1-1; possibly TRBD1 for D (6 bases). The CDR3 runs 13 residues. CDR1 is LGHNA and CDR2 is YNFKEQ in the germline V gene. V lost 4 bases, J lost 4 bases, and 10 bases lay in between. CDR3 in DNA: TGTGCCAGCAGCCGAACAGGGTCCACTGAAGCTTTCTTT. It translates to CASSRTGSTEAFF.

The J gene is TRBJ1-2, the V gene TRBV4-1; 7 bases are shared with TRBD1. This CDR3 spans 16 amino acids. V shed 0 bases, J shed 4 bases, and the junction held 8 bases outside the gene matches. Per germline, CDR1 MGHRA and CDR2 YSYEKL. In DNA form, the CDR3 reads TGCGCCAGCAGCCAAGAGGGACAGAAACTATCCTATGGCTACACCTTC. It is translated as CASSQEGQKLSYGYTF.

The chain carries TRBV5-5 and TRBJ1-2; D remains unclear. The germline CDR1 and CDR2 sequences are SGHKS and YYEKEE (reference sequence). The V end lost 0 bases, the J end lost 6 bases, and 18 bases lay between the germline ends. CDR3 length equals 16 residues. CDR3 nucleotide sequence: TGTGCCAGCAGCTTGGGCCCCTCCTCGCTGGGAGATGGCTACACCTTC. Protein sequence: CASSLGPSSLGDGYTF.

The rearrangement links TRBV29-1 to TRBJ1-2, with 12 bases fitting TRBD1. The CDR3 extends over 12 amino acids. Trimming took 6 bases from V and 8 from J; bases not matched to a gene: 4. CDR1 and CDR2 from the germline V gene are SQVTM and ANQGSEA. For the CDR3, the DNA is TGCAGCGTGGGACAGGGGGCAAGGGGCTACACCTTC. This sequence encodes CSVGQGARGYTF.

The chain couples TRBV7-9 to TRBJ1-1; the D gene is possibly TRBD1 (6 bases). Trimming cost V 4 bases and J 0 bases, with 12 bases left between them. CDR3 size: 15 residues. CDR1 SEHNR and CDR2 FQNEAQ come from the germline V gene (reference sequence). Here the CDR3 reads CASSSRGSMNTEAFF. DNA of the CDR3: TGTGCCAGCAGCTCCAGGGGTTCAATGAACACTGAAGCTTTCTTT.

V is TRBV14 and J is TRBJ2-3; 8 bases line up with TRBD1. The CDR3 spans 16 residues. J gave up 4 bases and V 0 bases, and 6 bases lay outside the gene matches. Germline CDR1 and CDR2: SGHDN and FVKESK. The CDR3 DNA is TGTGCCAGCAGCCAAGAGGACAGGGCGCCGCCAGATACGCAGTATTTT. This gives the protein CASSQEDRAPPDTQYF.

J is TRBJ1-2 and V is TRBV30, with D possibly TRBD1 on 6 matching bases. In germline, CDR1 is GTSNPN, CDR2 SVGIG (reference sequence). V shed 2 bases and J shed 1 base, with 17 bases lying between them. The CDR3 extends over 16 amino acids. The CDR3 protein is CAWSPHPGAFNYGYTF. DNA for the CDR3: TGTGCCTGGAGTCCCCATCCAGGGGCGTTTAACTATGGCTACACCTTC.

The chain joins TRBV30 to TRBJ1-4; D is possibly TRBD1 (6 bases). The CDR3 spans 15 residues. Germline CDR1 and CDR2: GTSNPN and SVGIG (reference sequence). The germline V and J ends were trimmed by 1 base and 7 bases, with 16 bases remaining between them. The CDR3 DNA is TGTGCCTGGAGTGATCGAAGAGGGGGTGGTGAAAAACTGTTTTTT. Encoded protein: CAWSDRRGGGEKLFF.

This clone was seen a handful of times. The chain couples TRBV2 to TRBJ1-1, with TRBD1 matching over 10 bases. There are 14 residues in the CDR3. From germline, CDR1 is SNHLY and CDR2 FYNNEI. V dropped 5 bases and J dropped 11; count of bases not matched to a gene: 11. The CDR3 region is CASSPGTGDPSAFF. The CDR3 region has the DNA TGTGCCAGCAGTCCCGGGACAGGGGACCCTAGTGCTTTCTTT.

The gene calls are TRBV29-1 and TRBJ2-7; 7 nucleotides match TRBD1. Germline CDR1 SQVTM, CDR2 ANQGSEA. Unmatched junction bases numbered 19, after V lost 6 bases and J lost 2 bases. The CDR3 length is 17 residues. The CDR3 protein is CSVATRQGSVSTYEQYF. In DNA form, the CDR3 reads TGCAGCGTGGCAACGAGACAGGGAAGTGTAAGCACCTACGAGCAGTACTTC.

The chain employs TRBV18 and TRBJ1-1; D perhaps matches TRBD1 (5 bases). Looked up from germline, CDR1 is KGHSH and CDR2 is LQKENI. V was shortened by 6 bases and J by 3 bases, with 14 bases between the two germline ends. The CDR3 contains 14 residues. CDR3 in DNA: TGTGCCAGCTCCCCCGTGTCGGGGGACACTGAAGCTTTCTTT. This encodes CASSPVSGDTEAFF.

The gene calls are TRBV6-1 and TRBJ2-7, with a possible D match to TRBD1 (5 bases). CDR3 length equals 13 residues. V dropped 4 bases and J dropped 5 bases, with 12 bases sitting between them. Germline V gene lookup returns CDR1 MNHNS and CDR2 SASEGT. CDR3 amino acids: CASSATGRHEQYF. In DNA, the CDR3 is TGTGCCAGCAGTGCTACAGGTCGCCACGAGCAGTACTTC.